This T cell receptor (beta chain) was profiled in a study of T cells in Graves' hyperthyroidism and ophthalmopathy. The germline gives CDR1 MNHNS, CDR2 SASEGT. With 6 bases clipped from V and 3 bases from J, the junction kept 17 bases outside the gene matches. CDR3 length: 18 amino acids. TCR beta CDR3 regions were amplified from RNA. The study used the HTBI primer set for a first-round RT-PCR of the TCR CDR3. TCRdb independently ran MiXCR on the multiplex PCR reads; one entry per CDR3 protein. The sample records about 400,000 distinct CDR3 sequences, around 14% being singletons. Sequenced material: blood. V gene TRBV6-1 combines with J gene TRBJ2-3, with 8 bases identical to TRBD1. This clonotype originated in a woman aged 18-35 years with Graves' hyperthyroidism. The CDR3 here is CASSRRRAGQGQTDTQYF. CDR3 DNA: TGTGCCAGCAGCCGTCGACGAGCCGGACAGGGCCAAACAGATACGCAGTATTTT.